This is a list of T cell receptor beta chains from one sample in a study of shared clonotypes between healthy human individuals. TCRdb's copy holds only in-frame clones and misses some; the assay was immunoSEQ multiplex PCR. The sample includes hundreds of thousands of clones, 96% seen only once; the top ten take 0.055% to 0.075%. Sequenced sample: naive CD4+ T cells sorted from blood. These receptor sequences come from a woman aged 30 to 39 in good health. CDR3s include the opening cysteine and the closing phenylalanine or tryptophan. Each record gives: clone size, J gene, V gene, D gene, CDR3 protein, CDR3 DNA. The D gene is left open where the match is weak. The listing skips clone size in some rows; elsewhere it reads once, few, many or a size class.

.,TRBJ2-7,TRBV5-1,.,CASSQARVPSDEQYF,TGCGCCAGCAGTCAAGCGCGGGTCCCCAGCGACGAGCAGTACTTC
.,TRBJ2-2,TRBV30,.,CAWTRPGVAGELFF,TGTGCCTGGACACGGCCAGGGGTTGCCGGGGAGCTGTTTTTT
.,TRBJ2-1,TRBV5-8,TRBD2,CASSLELANINEQFF,TGTGCCAGCAGCTTGGAACTAGCGAACATCAATGAGCAGTTCTTC
.,TRBJ2-7,TRBV27,.,CASRSGEEISSYEQYF,TGTGCCAGCAGATCAGGGGAAGAAATTAGCTCCTACGAGCAGTACTTC
.,TRBJ2-3,TRBV18,.,CASSPYTSGISTDTQYF,TGTGCCAGCTCACCATATACAAGCGGCATTAGCACAGATACGCAGTATTTT
.,TRBJ2-7,TRBV5-5,.,CASSEDKPPYEQYF,TGTGCCAGCAGCGAGGACAAACCACCCTACGAGCAGTACTTC
.,TRBJ2-5,TRBV6-6,.,CASTWSPGVGETQYF,TGTGCCAGCACCTGGAGCCCAGGGGTAGGGGAGACCCAGTACTTC
.,TRBJ2-7,TRBV6-1,TRBD2,CASSEPGGGTYEQYF,TGTGCCAGCAGTGAGCCGGGCGGGGGGACCTACGAGCAGTACTTC
.,TRBJ1-3,TRBV18,.,CASSPGRDPGNTIYF,TGTGCCAGCTCACCAGGGAGGGACCCTGGAAACACCATATATTTT
.,TRBJ1-1,TRBV14,.,CASSTHQGSNAFF,TGTGCCAGCAGTACCCACCAGGGATCGAATGCTTTCTTT
.,TRBJ1-1,TRBV28,.,CASSTQPGRLNTEAFF,TGTGCCAGCAGTACTCAACCGGGGCGGCTGAACACTGAAGCTTTCTTT
.,TRBJ1-2,TRBV20-1,.,CSGRENGYTF,TGCAGTGGTAGGGAGAATGGCTACACCTTC
.,TRBJ2-1,TRBV19,.,CASTPRLSYNEQFF,TGTGCCAGTACCCCCCGGCTGAGTTACAATGAGCAGTTCTTC
few,TRBJ2-2,TRBV5-1,TRBD1,CASSSLPPGQGTGELFF,TGCGCCAGCAGCTCTCTACCCCCGGGACAGGGCACCGGGGAGCTGTTTTTT
.,TRBJ2-6,TRBV7-6,.,CASSTYGGAGSGANVLTF,TGTGCCAGCAGCACCTATGGCGGGGCAGGCTCTGGGGCCAACGTCCTGACTTTC
once,TRBJ1-3,TRBV21-1,.,CASRTGTSGNTIYF,TGTGCCAGCAGAACAGGTACCTCTGGAAACACCATATATTTT
.,TRBJ2-1,TRBV11-2,.,CASSLGRYNEQFF,TGTGCCAGCAGCTTAGGCAGGTACAATGAGCAGTTCTTC
once,TRBJ2-2,TRBV11-2,.,CASSLDLVNGGTGELFF,TGTGCCAGCAGCTTAGATCTTGTAAACGGGGGCACCGGGGAGCTGTTTTTT